Listed here are 6 T cell receptor beta chains from one sample, sequenced in a study of preoperative IRX-2 immunotherapy in early breast cancer. Documented treatment: preoperative locoregional IRX-2 cytokine immunotherapy. Generated by immunoSEQ multiplex PCR, the TCRdb table keeps only in-frame clones and is missing some. The table records approximately 96,000 clones, 86% of them present only once. The specimen was tumor tissue, collected after IRX-2 immunotherapy. These receptor sequences come from a human donor with breast cancer.

The rearrangement joins TRBV6-8 to TRBJ2-7; 12 bases are a match to TRBD1. Germline V gives CDR1 MNHGY, CDR2 SAAAGT. There are 13 residues in the CDR3. After removal of 8 bases from V and 6 bases from J, the junction contained 5 bases not matched to a gene. The CDR3 sequence is CASSGTGGSEQYF. In nucleotides, the CDR3 is TGTGCCAGCTCCGGGACAGGGGGCTCCGAGCAGTACTTC.

The V call is TRBV10-1, the J call TRBJ2-1; 12 bases are shared with TRBD1. J was trimmed by 7 bases and V by 4 bases; bases with no gene match: 8. The CDR3 is 16 amino acids. In germline, CDR1 is WNHNN, CDR2 SYGVQD (reference sequence). The CDR3 reads CASSAGTGGDHNEQFF. CDR3 sequence (DNA): TGCGCCAGCAGTGCCGGGACAGGGGGCGATCATAATGAGCAGTTCTTC.

The chain couples TRBV28 to TRBJ1-5; perhaps TRBD1 as D (5 bases). Germline CDR1 is MDHEN and CDR2 is SYDVKM. The CDR3 contains 16 residues. The V and J ends lost 3 bases and 0 bases respectively, with 12 bases between them. This CDR3 is CASSFGGSYSNQPQHF. The CDR3 DNA reads TGTGCCAGCAGTTTCGGGGGGAGTTATAGCAATCAGCCCCAGCATTTT.

The chain links TRBV6-8 to TRBJ1-3; 9 bases match TRBD1. The V and J ends lost 5 bases and 7 bases, in that order; junction bases with no gene match: 9. CDR3 size: 15 residues. Germline loops: CDR1 MNHGY, CDR2 SAAAGT. CDR3 sequence (DNA): TGTGCCAGCAGTCCGGGACAGGGAGGGCCGAACACCATATATTTT. It codes for CASSPGQGGPNTIYF.

This clone was observed once. The V and J genes are TRBV30 and TRBJ1-5; D remains unclear. Between the trimmed V and J ends, which lost 3 bases and 1 base, there was a span of 10 bases. CDR1 is GTSNPN, CDR2 SVGIG, per germline (reference sequence). CDR3 length: 14 residues. This chain's CDR3 is CAWRGSWSNQPQHF. The CDR3 DNA is TGTGCCTGGAGAGGAAGTTGGAGCAATCAGCCCCAGCATTTT.

The chain recombines TRBV6-8 with TRBJ1-2; D remains unclear. Germline V CDR1 and CDR2: MNHGY, SAAAGT. The length of the CDR3 is 14 residues. Trimming pared 5 bases from V and 2 bases from J, leaving 12 bases between. CDR3: CASSPGEGNYGYTF. The CDR3 DNA sequence: TGTGCCAGCAGTCCCGGTGAGGGCAACTATGGCTACACCTTC.